This T cell receptor (beta chain) was recorded in a study of blood T cell repertoires in COVID-19. On the study more broadly: COVID-19 samples, acute and convalescent, were from the United States, Italy and Spain. The analysed material was cDNA or gDNA that came from T cells, B-cell-depleted T cells, or PBMCs.

How the authors handled the data: By means of reference gene primer amplification, nucleated cell counts were estimated. Clones were sequenced by immunoSEQ multiplex PCR, and TCRdb holds only the in-frame ones, with some missing. V, J and clone size are those of that table, while D and trimming were read from the DNA. The sample lists 100,000 or so clones; 84% were seen once. The V gene's germline CDR1 is SGHAT and CDR2 FQNNGV. Trimming removed 2 bases from V and 3 bases from J, with 18 bases in between. This CDR3 contains 17 residues. The genes are TRBV11-2 and TRBJ2-3, with D maybe TRBD1 (6 bases). The specimen sequenced was peripheral blood. The sequence was collected from a man in his 70s with active or convalescent COVID-19. The CDR3 sequence: CASSLMPLRGGTDTQYF. The CDR3 DNA follows: TGTGCCAGCAGCTTAATGCCACTCAGGGGTGGGACAGATACGCAGTATTTT.